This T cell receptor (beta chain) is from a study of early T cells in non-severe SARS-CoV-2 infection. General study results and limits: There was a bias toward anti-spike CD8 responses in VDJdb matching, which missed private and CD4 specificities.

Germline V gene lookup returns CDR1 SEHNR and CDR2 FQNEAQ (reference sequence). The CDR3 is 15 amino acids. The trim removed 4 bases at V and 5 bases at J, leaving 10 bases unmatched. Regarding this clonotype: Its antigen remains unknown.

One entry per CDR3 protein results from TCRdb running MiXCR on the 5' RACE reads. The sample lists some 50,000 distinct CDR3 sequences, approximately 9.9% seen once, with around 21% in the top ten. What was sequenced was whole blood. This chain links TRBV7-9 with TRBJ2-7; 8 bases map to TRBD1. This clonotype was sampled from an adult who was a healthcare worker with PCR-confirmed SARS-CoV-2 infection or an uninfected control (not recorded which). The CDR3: CASSSIWTGTHEQYF. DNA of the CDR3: TGTGCCAGCAGCTCAATTTGGACAGGGACTCACGAGCAGTACTTC.